The 29 T cell receptor beta chains below were found in one sample sequenced in a study of blood T cell repertoires in COVID-19. Clones were sequenced by immunoSEQ multiplex PCR, and TCRdb holds only the in-frame ones, with some missing. The sample contains 100,000 to 150,000 clones, approximately 90% of which appear only once. What was sequenced was peripheral blood. These receptors were taken from a man aged 45 to 65 with acute or convalescent COVID-19.

The table lists this clone with a count of one. V usage is TRBV30 and J usage is TRBJ1-4; TRBD1 matches 9 bases. Germline-derived CDR1 and CDR2 are GTSNPN and SVGIG (reference sequence). Losses at the gene ends were 3 bases for V and 6 bases for J; bases not matched to a gene: 5. This CDR3 is 14 amino acids long. CDR3 loop: CAWSTGQGDEKLFF. The CDR3 coding sequence is TGTGCCTGGAGCACGGGACAGGGCGATGAAAAACTGTTTTTT.

The chain carries TRBV6-5 and TRBJ2-7, with 9 bases lining up with TRBD1. The V and J ends lost 4 bases and 9 bases, in that order; junction bases with no gene match: 4. CDR1 and CDR2 (germline): MNHEY, SVGAGI. The length of the CDR3 is 12 residues. The CDR3 loop is CASSLQGATQYF. CDR3 in DNA: TGTGCCAGCAGTTTACAGGGGGCGACGCAGTACTTC.

The V gene is TRBV6-5, the J gene TRBJ2-7; TRBD1 agrees at 10 bases. Germline assignment: CDR1 MNHEY and CDR2 SVGAGI. V trimming: 6 bases; J trimming: 1 base; junction bases outside the gene matches: 6. The CDR3 runs to 15 residues. The DNA of the CDR3 is TGTGCCAGCAGGGAGGACAGGGGGTTTTCCTACGAGCAGTACTTC. Amino acids: CASREDRGFSYEQYF.

V and J are TRBV6-5 and TRBJ1-4; 10 bases are shared with TRBD1. This CDR3 is built from 15 residues. J gave up 2 bases and V 8 bases, and 5 bases lay outside the gene matches. The V gene's germline CDR1 is MNHEY and CDR2 SVGAGI. This CDR3 reads CASASDRGTNEKLFF. The CDR3 DNA sequence: TGTGCCAGCGCCTCGGACAGGGGGACTAATGAAAAACTGTTTTTT.

The chain carries TRBV6-4 and TRBJ1-3; TRBD1 aligns across 9 bases. Unmatched junction bases numbered 8, after V lost 7 bases and J lost 7 bases. The CDR3 consists of 14 residues. CDR1 is MRHNA, CDR2 SNTAGT, per germline. The CDR3 loop is CASTSGTGSNTIYF. Written as DNA, the CDR3 is TGTGCCAGCACTTCCGGGACAGGGTCGAACACCATATATTTT.

CDR3 sequence reads: CASSWRGTGELFF. As DNA, the CDR3 is TGTGCCAGCAGTTGGCGGGGGACCGGGGAGCTGTTTTTT. The chain uses TRBV28 and TRBJ2-2; TRBD2 aligns across 7 bases. Germline CDR1 and CDR2: MDHEN and SYDVKM. V trimming: 4 bases; J trimming: 5 bases; junction bases outside the gene matches: 1. The length of the CDR3 is 13 residues.

This chain links TRBV28 with TRBJ1-3; 7 bases map to TRBD1. The CDR3 is 14 amino acids. CDR1 is MDHEN, CDR2 SYDVKM, per germline. Losses at the gene ends were 6 bases for V and 5 bases for J; bases not matched to a gene: 7. The CDR3 DNA follows: TGTGCCAGCAGCTATGAGGACAGGAGAAACACCATATATTTT. Amino acid sequence: CASSYEDRRNTIYF.

The CDR3 reads CASTPRHLITSPLHF. The CDR3 nucleotides read TGTGCCAGCACCCCACGACACCTGATAACTTCACCCCTCCACTTT. V gene TRBV11-2 combines with J gene TRBJ1-6; D is unclear. The CDR3 sequence is 15 residues long. Looked up from germline, CDR1 is SGHAT and CDR2 is FQNNGV. V gave up 7 bases and J gave up 9 bases, with 19 bases separating them.

In DNA, the CDR3 is TGCGCCAGCAGCCCTCGGGGGGGGCGCATCTACAATGAGCAGTTCTTC. Protein product: CASSPRGGRIYNEQFF. This chain joins TRBV5-1 and TRBJ2-1; 8 bases agree with TRBD2. This CDR3 contains 16 residues. V shed 4 bases, J shed 3 bases, and the junction held 9 bases outside the gene matches. Per the germline V gene, CDR1 is SGHRS and CDR2 is YFSETQ. The complete variable domain, with remaining parts taken from reference TRBV5-1 and TRBJ2-1, reads KAGVTQTPRYLIKTRGQQVTLSCSPISGHRSVSWYQQTPGQGLQFLFEYFSETQRNKGNFPGRFSGRQFSNSRSEMNVSTLELGDSALYLCASSPRGGRIYNEQFFGPGTRLTVL.

The chain is built from TRBV5-1 and TRBJ2-1, with 7 bases that match TRBD2. V lost 0 bases, J lost 5 bases, and 5 bases stayed unmatched. This CDR3 contains 15 residues. CDR1 is SGHRS, CDR2 YFSETQ, per germline. The CDR3 bases are TGCGCCAGCAGCTTGGGGGGAGGGGACCACAATGAGCAGTTCTTC. Translation: CASSLGGGDHNEQFF.

This clone was recorded only once. The genes are TRBV6-5 and TRBJ2-5, with D tentatively TRBD2 (6 bases). V lost 6 bases, J lost 7 bases, and 21 bases lay in between. Germline V CDR1 and CDR2: MNHEY, SVGAGI. This CDR3 comprises 15 residues. The DNA of the CDR3 is TGTGCCAGCAGCCGCATCAATAGCGGCCCGGGGACCCAGTACTTC. It codes for CASSRINSGPGTQYF.

The chain combines TRBV5-1 with TRBJ2-1; the match to TRBD2 covers 9 bases. Germline V gene data show CDR1 as SGHRS and CDR2 as YFSETQ. CDR3 length: 15 residues. Losses at the gene ends were 2 bases for V and 9 bases for J; bases not matched to a gene: 9. Written as DNA, the CDR3 is TGCGCCAGCAGCTTCCCTAGCGGGGCCTCAGGTGAGCAGTTCTTC. Encoded protein: CASSFPSGASGEQFF. Variable domain in full (rest from reference TRBV5-1 and TRBJ2-1): KAGVTQTPRYLIKTRGQQVTLSCSPISGHRSVSWYQQTPGQGLQFLFEYFSETQRNKGNFPGRFSGRQFSNSRSEMNVSTLELGDSALYLCASSFPSGASGEQFFGPGTRLTVL.

The chain joins TRBV6-5 to TRBJ1-2, with 8 bases identical to TRBD1. Trimming removed 6 bases from V and 0 bases from J; junction bases left unmatched: 6. This CDR3 spans 15 amino acids. Germline V gene lookup returns CDR1 MNHEY and CDR2 SVGAGI. The CDR3 bases are TGTGCCAGCAGGCCACAGGGGGGGGCTAACTATGGCTACACCTTC. Translating gives CASRPQGGANYGYTF.

The rearrangement joins TRBV6-5 to TRBJ1-1; D ambiguous. V lost 5 bases and J 3 bases, leaving 4 bases between the germline ends. The germline V gene has CDR1 MNHEY and CDR2 SVGAGI. CDR3 length equals 11 residues. CDR3 protein: CASSIYTEAFF. CDR3 nucleotide sequence: TGTGCCAGCAGTATCTACACTGAAGCTTTCTTT.

This sequence joins TRBV19 and TRBJ2-7; 12 bases agree with TRBD2. The V gene end was trimmed by 4 bases and the J gene end by 4 bases; junction bases not matched to a gene: 14. CDR1 and CDR2 (germline): LNHDA, SQIVND (reference sequence). CDR3 length equals 18 residues. The CDR3 spells CASSKGPGLAGGPYEQYF. CDR3 coding DNA: TGTGCCAGTAGTAAAGGCCCTGGGCTAGCGGGAGGGCCGTACGAGCAGTACTTC.

The CDR3: CASSIGFGYEQYF. CDR3 nucleotide sequence: TGTGCCAGCAGCATTGGATTCGGGTACGAGCAGTACTTC. This rearrangement joins TRBV7-3 to TRBJ2-7, with D uncertain. Deletions cut 5 bases from V and 4 bases from J, with 12 bases between. The V gene's germline CDR1 is SGHTA and CDR2 FQGTGA. This CDR3 comprises 13 residues.

This clone was counted only a few times. The chain combines TRBV28 with TRBJ2-2, with unresolved D. This CDR3 comprises 12 residues. From germline, CDR1 is MDHEN and CDR2 SYDVKM. V lost 3 bases and J lost 6, with 5 bases in between. CDR3 sequence reads: CASSLAAGELFF. CDR3 coding DNA: TGTGCCAGCAGTTTGGCAGCCGGGGAGCTGTTTTTT.

This chain uses TRBV23-1 with TRBJ1-1; perhaps TRBD1 as D (5 bases). TRBV23-1 is known as an ORF, though its function is uncertain. Trimming took 0 bases from V and 3 from J, leaving 14 bases between them. CDR3 length: 16 amino acids. The CDR3 sequence: CASSQSRRGRDTEAFF. For the CDR3, the DNA is TGCGCCAGCAGTCAATCGCGAAGGGGCCGGGACACTGAAGCTTTCTTT.

This chain joins TRBV6-5 and TRBJ2-7, with a weak D call TRBD2 (5 bases). The CDR3 runs to 15 residues. Germline V gene lookup returns CDR1 MNHEY and CDR2 SVGAGI. V was shortened by 6 bases and J by 1 base, with 16 bases between the two germline ends. The CDR3 DNA is TGTGCCAGCAGAACCGGAGGCGGTGGGTCCTACGAGCAGTACTTC. Translated: CASRTGGGGSYEQYF.

V and J are TRBV7-9 and TRBJ1-2; D is perhaps TRBD1 (6 bases). CDR1 and CDR2 (germline): SEHNR, FQNEAQ (reference sequence). This CDR3 comprises 15 residues. Trimming pared 3 bases from V and 5 bases from J, leaving 16 bases between. The CDR3 nucleotides are TGTGCCAGCAGCTTTTCCGACAGGAACTTTTATGGCTACACCTTC. Amino acids: CASSFSDRNFYGYTF.

The chain recombines TRBV5-1 with TRBJ1-1, with TRBD1 matching over 12 bases. Germline assignment: CDR1 SGHRS and CDR2 YFSETQ. The CDR3 extends over 16 amino acids. J lost 7 bases, V lost 0 bases, and 7 bases had no gene match. The CDR3 protein is CASSLAGRDRGLEAFF. The CDR3 bases are TGCGCCAGCAGCTTGGCCGGGCGGGACAGGGGGCTTGAAGCTTTCTTT.

The genes are TRBV28 and TRBJ2-7; no reliable D call. Germline V gene data show CDR1 as MDHEN and CDR2 as SYDVKM. The CDR3 spans 11 residues. V gave up 4 bases and J gave up 3 bases, with 4 bases separating them. The CDR3 DNA sequence: TGTGCCAGCAGTTCCAACTACGAGCAGTACTTC. It translates to CASSSNYEQYF. Drawing the rest from reference TRBV28 and TRBJ2-7, the complete variable domain is DVKVTQSSRYLVKRTGEKVFLECVQDMDHENMFWYRQDPGLGLRLIYFSYDVKMKEKGDIPEGYSVSREKKERFSLILESASTNQTSMYLCASSSNYEQYFGPGTRLTVT.

The rearrangement links TRBV9 to TRBJ1-2; D is perhaps TRBD1 (6 bases). Looked up from germline, CDR1 is SGDLS and CDR2 is YYNGEE. Trimming took off 0 bases at V and 4 bases at J, with 10 bases between the two ends. The CDR3 is made up of 14 amino acids. The CDR3 sequence is CASSVGTASYGYTF. The CDR3 DNA follows: TGTGCCAGCAGCGTAGGGACAGCTTCCTATGGCTACACCTTC.

This clone showed up just once. This sequence joins TRBV18 and TRBJ2-2; D is uncertain. Trimming removed 8 bases from V and 4 bases from J, with 11 bases in between. The CDR3 extends over 13 amino acids. Per the germline V gene, CDR1 is KGHSH and CDR2 is LQKENI. This CDR3 reads CASPRQRTGELFF. DNA of the CDR3: TGTGCCAGCCCTCGTCAGCGCACCGGGGAGCTGTTTTTT. Full variable domain (rest looked up from reference TRBV18 and TRBJ2-2): NAGVMQNPRHLVRRRGQEARLRCSPMKGHSHVYWYRQLPEEGLKFMVYLQKENIIDESGMPKERFSAEFPKEGPSILRIQQVVRGDSAAYFCASPRQRTGELFFGEGSRLTVL.

The chain employs TRBV7-2 and TRBJ1-5; D not certain. This CDR3 region has 13 residues. CDR1 and CDR2 (germline): SGHTA, FQGNSA. V lost 7 bases and J 4 bases, leaving 11 bases between the germline ends. The DNA for the CDR3 is TGTGCCAGCACCCTGGAGGCTAATCAGCCCCAGCATTTT. Its translation is CASTLEANQPQHF. Based on the CDR3 plus reference TRBV7-2 and TRBJ1-5, the full variable domain is GAGVSQSPSNKVTEKGKDVELRCDPISGHTALYWYRQSLGQGLEFLIYFQGNSAPDKSGLPSDRFSAERTGGSVSTLTIQRTQQEDSAVYLCASTLEANQPQHFGDGTRLSIL.

V usage is TRBV28 and J usage is TRBJ2-7; D might be TRBD1 (6 bases). The V gene's germline CDR1 is MDHEN and CDR2 SYDVKM. This CDR3 region has 16 residues. V lost 5 bases and J lost 1, with 18 bases in between. DNA for the CDR3: TGTGCCAGCAGTGCCCCAGGGGCACTCGGATCCTACGAGCAGTACTTC. It is translated as CASSAPGALGSYEQYF.

The V and J genes are TRBV7-2 and TRBJ2-3; 8 nucleotides align to TRBD1. J lost 5 bases, V lost 5 bases, and 3 bases had no gene match. CDR3 length: 13 amino acids. CDR1 SGHTA and CDR2 FQGNSA come from the germline V gene. CDR3 loop: CASSLDRGDTQYF. CDR3 coding DNA: TGTGCCAGCAGCCTTGACAGGGGAGATACGCAGTATTTT.

V usage is TRBV5-1 and J usage is TRBJ2-3, with 9 bases identical to TRBD1. Trimming removed 0 bases from V and 5 bases from J; junction bases left unmatched: 1. The CDR3 spans 14 residues. Per the germline V gene, CDR1 is SGHRS and CDR2 is YFSETQ. The CDR3 coding sequence is TGCGCCAGCAGCTTGGCGACAGGGGGAGATACGCAGTATTTT. It encodes CASSLATGGDTQYF.

The V gene is TRBV5-8, the J gene TRBJ1-1; possible D gene TRBD1, 5 bases. From germline, CDR1 is SGHTS and CDR2 YDEGEE. The CDR3 covers 14 residues. V was shortened by 8 bases and J by 3 bases, with 17 bases between the two germline ends. DNA for the CDR3: TGTGCCAGTGCAGGAATGTCGGGGGACACTGAAGCTTTCTTT. Translation gives CASAGMSGDTEAFF.